The 9 T cell receptor beta chains presented below share a single source sample, sequenced in a study of a mutant IDH1 vaccine in newly diagnosed glioma. Time point denoted: baseline, week 1 (first vaccination visit). As to treatment: pre-vaccination baseline after standard-of-care therapy. Method: immunoSEQ multiplex PCR; TCRdb's copy keeps in-frame clones and lacks some. This repertoire shows over 75,000 clones, 70% to 90% found once; its top ten account for under 0.65%. This material consisted of PBMCs, taken from a glioma patient treated with radiotherapy, temozolomide or both. The origin of the receptors is a woman between 50 and 59 years old with glioma.

The V call is TRBV5-4, the J call TRBJ2-7, with 8 bases matching TRBD2. This CDR3 contains 17 residues. Germline-derived CDR1 and CDR2 are SGHNT and YYREEE (reference sequence). V shed 0 bases, J shed 2 bases, and the junction held 10 bases outside the gene matches. CDR3 DNA sequence: TGTGCCAGCAGCTTGGCGAAACTTAGCGGGGCTACCTACGAGCAGTACTTC. This gives the protein CASSLAKLSGATYEQYF.

V is TRBV7-9 and J is TRBJ1-2, with 11 bases lining up with TRBD1. CDR3 length equals 15 residues. J lost 4 bases, V lost 2 bases, and 3 bases had no gene match. Germline CDR1 reads SEHNR; CDR2 reads FQNEAQ (reference sequence). The CDR3 sequence: CASSLLGTGGYGYTF. DNA of the CDR3: TGTGCCAGCAGCTTACTAGGGACAGGGGGCTATGGCTACACCTTC.

This clone was seen a single time. V is TRBV7-9 and J is TRBJ2-7; 9 nucleotides agree with TRBD2. V was pared by 7 bases and J by 2 bases, with 15 bases of the junction left unmatched. The CDR3 loop spans 17 amino acids. Germline V lookup: CDR1 SEHNR, CDR2 FQNEAQ (reference sequence). The CDR3 DNA follows: TGTGCCAGCACCGGGGGGGCTAGCGGGATATACGCCTACGAGCAGTACTTC. Its translation is CASTGGASGIYAYEQYF.

The chain couples TRBV5-5 to TRBJ1-5, with D unresolved. V lost 1 base and J 0 bases, leaving 11 bases between the germline ends. Looked up from germline, CDR1 is SGHKS and CDR2 is YYEKEE (reference sequence). The CDR3 length is 16 residues. The chain's CDR3 is CASSLRAENSNQPQHF. The CDR3, as DNA: TGTGCCAGCAGCTTGAGGGCTGAGAATAGCAATCAGCCCCAGCATTTT. The full variable domain, completed using reference TRBV5-5 and TRBJ1-5, is DAGVTQSPTHLIKTRGQQVTLRCSPISGHKSVSWYQQVLGQGPQFIFQYYEKEERGRGNFPDRFSARQFPNYSSELNVNALLLGDSALYLCASSLRAENSNQPQHFGDGTRLSIL.

The CDR3 DNA is TGCAGCGTTGAAAAAATTTTGGGAAACACCATATATTTT. Its protein product is CSVEKILGNTIYF. This chain uses TRBV29-1 with TRBJ1-3; D ambiguous. Germline lookup yields CDR1 SQVTM and CDR2 ANQGSEA. The V gene lost 2 bases and the J gene lost 4 bases, with 9 bases spanning the gap. The CDR3 length is 13 residues.

The chain couples TRBV7-9 to TRBJ2-3, with TRBD2 identical over 10 bases. The CDR3 covers 16 residues. The V gene's germline CDR1 is SEHNR and CDR2 FQNEAQ (reference sequence). J was trimmed by 2 bases and V by 2 bases; bases with no gene match: 4. CDR3 in DNA: TGTGCCAGCAGCTTATTTAGCGGGAGGCTCACAGATACGCAGTATTTT. This translates into CASSLFSGRLTDTQYF.

The V and J genes are TRBV5-5 and TRBJ2-7; 9 positions match TRBD2. The CDR3 loop spans 15 amino acids. After removal of 3 bases from V and 4 bases from J, the junction contained 8 bases not matched to a gene. Germline V lookup: CDR1 SGHKS, CDR2 YYEKEE (reference sequence). The CDR3 nucleotides are TGTGCCAGCAGCTATTTAGCGGGAGATGGATACGAGCAGTACTTC. Its translation is CASSYLAGDGYEQYF.

The chain carries TRBV28 and TRBJ1-5; D not certain. V lost 3 bases and J 3 bases, leaving 9 bases between the germline ends. This CDR3 spans 14 amino acids. Germline V CDR1 and CDR2: MDHEN, SYDVKM. CDR3 DNA sequence: TGTGCCAGCAGTTTGCGTATCTTCAATCAGCCCCAGCATTTT. Amino acid sequence: CASSLRIFNQPQHF.

The chain recombines TRBV30 with TRBJ2-5; 15 bases align to TRBD2. This CDR3 is built from 17 residues. Per germline, CDR1 GTSNPN and CDR2 SVGIG (reference sequence). V shed 4 bases and J 5 bases; nucleotides not matched to a gene: 11. The CDR3 loop reads CAWTGLAGGPSWETQYF. The CDR3, as DNA: TGTGCCTGGACAGGACTAGCGGGAGGGCCGAGTTGGGAGACCCAGTACTTC.